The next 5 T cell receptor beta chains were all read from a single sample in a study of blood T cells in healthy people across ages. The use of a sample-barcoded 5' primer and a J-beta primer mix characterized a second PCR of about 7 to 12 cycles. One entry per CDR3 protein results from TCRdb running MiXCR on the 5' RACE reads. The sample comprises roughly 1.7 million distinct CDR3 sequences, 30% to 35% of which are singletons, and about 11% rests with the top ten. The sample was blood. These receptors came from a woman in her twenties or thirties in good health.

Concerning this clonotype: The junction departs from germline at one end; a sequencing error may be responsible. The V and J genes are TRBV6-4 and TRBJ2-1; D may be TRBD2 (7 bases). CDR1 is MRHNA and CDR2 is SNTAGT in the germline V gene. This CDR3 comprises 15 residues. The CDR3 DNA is TGTGCCTGCAGTGTGGGAGGGGGGCTCTACAATGAGCAGTTCTTC. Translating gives CACSVGGGLYNEQFF.

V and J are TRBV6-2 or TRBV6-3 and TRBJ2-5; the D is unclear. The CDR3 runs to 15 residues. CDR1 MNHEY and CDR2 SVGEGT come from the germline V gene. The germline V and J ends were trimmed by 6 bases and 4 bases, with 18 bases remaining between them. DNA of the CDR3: TGTGCCAGCAGCGATCGGAAATCCCCCCTAGAGACCCAGTACTTC. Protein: CASSDRKSPLETQYF.

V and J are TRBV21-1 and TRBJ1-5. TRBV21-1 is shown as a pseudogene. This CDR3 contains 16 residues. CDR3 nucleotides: TGTGCCAGCAGCAATGATCAGGCATATAGCAATCAGCCCCAGCATTTT. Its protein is CASSNDQAYSNQPQHF.

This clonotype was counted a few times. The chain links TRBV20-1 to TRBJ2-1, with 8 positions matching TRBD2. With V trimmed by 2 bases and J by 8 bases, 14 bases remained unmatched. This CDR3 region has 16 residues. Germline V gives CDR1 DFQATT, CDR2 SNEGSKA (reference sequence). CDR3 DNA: TGCAGTGCTAGATCGCCGGGTAGGACTAGCATCCATGAGCAGTTCTTC. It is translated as CSARSPGRTSIHEQFF.

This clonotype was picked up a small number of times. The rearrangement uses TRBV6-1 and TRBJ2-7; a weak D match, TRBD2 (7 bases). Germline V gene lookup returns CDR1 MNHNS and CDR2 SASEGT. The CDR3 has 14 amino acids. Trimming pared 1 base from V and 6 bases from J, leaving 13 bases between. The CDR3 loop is CASSEVYREGEQYF. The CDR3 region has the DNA TGTGCCAGCAGTGAAGTTTACAGGGAGGGCGAGCAGTACTTC.